A few counts support the clone carrying this T cell receptor beta chain. The antigen remains unidentified. This entry comes from a study of T cells after yellow fever vaccination. Overall study results and limits: Only a small proportion of the clonotypes turned up in both the CD4 and the CD8 compartments, likely arising from convergent recombination. A secondary response was less intense yet reached its peak sooner, at day 5 versus 15.

TCRdb reprocessed the 5' RACE reads with MiXCR, giving one entry per CDR3 protein. The sample has 250,000 to 300,000 distinct CDR3 sequences; roughly 13% are singletons. The germline V gene has CDR1 SGHRS and CDR2 YFSETQ. Between the trimmed V and J ends, which lost 2 bases and 7 bases, there was a span of 15 bases. The CDR3 length is 14 residues. Sequences were derived from CD4+ T cells sorted from PBMCs, sampled 45 days after the yellow fever booster vaccination. This rearrangement joins TRBV5-1 to TRBJ1-2; TRBD1 is a possible D gene (6 bases). This TCR was recovered from a man aged 30 to 39 who received the YFV17D yellow fever vaccine. The CDR3 reads CASSLQGGISGYTF. The CDR3 region has the DNA TGCGCCAGCAGCTTACAGGGAGGTATCTCTGGCTACACCTTC.